Shown below are 8 T cell receptor beta chains from a single sample sequenced in a study of cytomegalovirus exposure and HLA in healthy donors. Primers for the PCR totalled 60 Vbeta and 13 Jbeta. TCRdb's copy holds only in-frame clones and misses some; the assay was immunoSEQ multiplex PCR. The data show 91,000 or so clones, and the top ten clones hold roughly 3.4%. The sample taken for sequencing was PBMCs. The receptors come from a woman aged 30 to 39 in good health and CMV-seronegative.

This chain joins TRBV28 and TRBJ1-1; D gene uncertain. The CDR3 is 16 residues long. Germline V lookup: CDR1 MDHEN, CDR2 SYDVKM. Trimming pared 3 bases from V and 1 base from J, leaving 15 bases between. The CDR3, as DNA: TGTGCCAGCAGTTTTAAAATCGGGGAGGGGAACACTGAAGCTTTCTTT. Its protein product is CASSFKIGEGNTEAFF.

This chain links TRBV29-1 with TRBJ2-3; tentatively, D is TRBD1 (6 bases). Germline V gene lookup returns CDR1 SQVTM and CDR2 ANQGSEA. Trimming stripped 3 bases from V and 3 bases from J, with 10 bases between. CDR3 length equals 13 residues. The CDR3 sequence is CSVEGQGTDTQYF. CDR3 nucleotides: TGCAGCGTTGAGGGGCAGGGGACAGATACGCAGTATTTT.

V usage is TRBV5-1 and J usage is TRBJ1-6; weak D call: TRBD1 (6 bases). The CDR3 length is 15 residues. The ends were cut back, 5 bases at V and 5 bases at J, with 14 bases in the middle. The germline V gene has CDR1 SGHRS and CDR2 YFSETQ. Written as DNA, the CDR3 is TGCGCCAGCAGTCCAGTGCAGGGGAATAATTCACCCCTCCACTTT. This encodes CASSPVQGNNSPLHF.

This chain links TRBV19 with TRBJ1-5; a weak D match, TRBD1 (5 bases). V gave up 4 bases and J gave up 0 bases, with 16 bases separating them. The CDR3 covers 17 residues. CDR1 is LNHDA, CDR2 SQIVND, per germline (reference sequence). The CDR3 loop reads CASSKPDRGGSNQPQHF. CDR3 nucleotides: TGTGCCAGTAGTAAGCCCGACCGGGGGGGTAGCAATCAGCCCCAGCATTTT.

The chain carries TRBV5-6 and TRBJ1-2; no reliable D call. Trimming shortened V by 0 bases and J by 7 bases, and 13 bases separated the two germline ends. This CDR3 has 14 amino acids. Per germline, CDR1 SGHDT and CDR2 YYEEEE. The CDR3 region has the DNA TGTGCCAGCAGCTTGGGGTCCATGCACTTTGGCTACACCTTC. This encodes CASSLGSMHFGYTF.

The chain recombines TRBV10-3 with TRBJ2-7; the match to TRBD2 covers 16 bases. The length of the CDR3 is 18 residues. After removal of 0 bases from V and 2 bases from J, the junction contained 4 bases not matched to a gene. From germline, CDR1 is ENHRY and CDR2 SYGVKD. DNA of the CDR3: TGTGCCATCAGTGAGTCACCGGGACTAGCGGGAGGGACCTACGAGCAGTACTTC. It encodes CAISESPGLAGGTYEQYF.

The chain employs TRBV28 and TRBJ2-7; no firm D call. The germline gives CDR1 MDHEN, CDR2 SYDVKM. V dropped 6 bases and J dropped 0 bases, with 9 bases sitting between them. The CDR3 is made up of 13 amino acids. The CDR3 spells CASRRRFSYEQYF. The DNA for the CDR3 is TGTGCCAGCAGGCGCAGGTTCTCCTACGAGCAGTACTTC.

The V call is TRBV27, the J call TRBJ2-1, with 16 bases that match TRBD2. The length of the CDR3 is 17 residues. Germline V CDR1 and CDR2: MNHEY, SMNVEV (reference sequence). The ends lost 4 bases at V and 9 bases at J; junction bases unmatched: 9. The CDR3 bases are TGTGCCAGCAGTTCCTCCGGGACTAGCGGGGGGGCACTTGAGCAGTTCTTC. It yields the protein CASSSSGTSGGALEQFF.